These 10 T cell receptor beta chains originate from one sample sequenced in a study of T cells after yellow fever vaccination (dated by TCRdb to about 2019). According to the study, the label for this sample's treatment or condition signals: live attenuated yellow fever vaccine strain. The library was built by means of 5' RACE. Sequencing took place on an Illumina HiSeq 2500. TCRdb took the public reads, trimmed them with fastp at Q25, ran MiXCR for clone calling and kept in-frame beta chains. Identical CDR3 proteins give one entry, which carries the most common genes and DNA. The sample profile shows around 400,000 distinct CDR3 sequences; roughly 10% of them were found once. The top ten clones comprise roughly 18% of the sample. The input for sequencing was PBMCs, taken on the day of the first yellow fever vaccination. The receptors were sampled from a man aged 18 to 29 who received the YFV17D yellow fever vaccine.

This clonotype has ten or more counts. V gene TRBV10-3 combines with J gene TRBJ1-1, with no clear D. The germline V and J ends were trimmed by 3 bases and 2 bases, with 10 bases remaining between them. The germline CDR1 and CDR2 sequences are ENHRY and SYGVKD. This CDR3 comprises 14 residues. The CDR3 region has the DNA TGTGCCATCAGTGACCCGGGGTATAACACTGAAGCTTTCTTT. This gives the protein CAISDPGYNTEAFF.

This clonotype was counted only a few times. This chain connects TRBV4-2 to TRBJ2-5; D uncertain. CDR1 and CDR2 from the germline V gene are LGHNA and YNFKEQ. The ends were cut back, 1 base at V and 3 bases at J, with 6 bases in the middle. The CDR3 length is 13 residues. CDR3 sequence reads: CASSQGQEETQYF. As DNA, the CDR3 is TGTGCCAGCAGCCAAGGGCAGGAAGAGACCCAGTACTTC.

This clonotype was counted only a few times. V is TRBV7-8 and J is TRBJ2-2; D is uncertain. V was shortened by 4 bases and J by 0 bases, with 12 bases between the two germline ends. Per the germline V gene, CDR1 is SGHVS and CDR2 is FQNEAQ. The CDR3 runs to 16 residues. The CDR3 here is CASSYGLTANTGELFF. For the CDR3, the DNA is TGTGCCAGCAGCTACGGGCTAACCGCGAACACCGGGGAGCTGTTTTTT.

This clonotype was recorded a few times. The J gene is TRBJ2-2, the V gene TRBV4-3; D possibly corresponds to TRBD1 (5 bases). The CDR3 contains 17 residues. V lost 1 base, J lost 3 bases, and 15 bases lay in between. In germline, CDR1 is LGHNA, CDR2 YSLEER. CDR3 protein: CASSQGGWGQDTGELFF. The CDR3 bases are TGCGCCAGCAGCCAAGGTGGATGGGGCCAAGACACCGGGGAGCTGTTTTTT.

This clonotype has a count of ten or more. CDR3 DNA: TGTGCCAGCAGCCTAGTGGAAGATACGCAGTATTTT. Its protein product is CASSLVEDTQYF. The rearrangement links TRBV7-9 to TRBJ2-3; D uncertain. Germline V gene data show CDR1 as SEHNR and CDR2 as FQNEAQ (reference sequence). The CDR3 extends over 12 amino acids. V was clipped by 5 bases and J by 5 bases, with 8 bases between them.

This clonotype was counted between two and nine times. The genes are TRBV12-3 or TRBV12-4 and TRBJ2-7; 7 positions match TRBD2. Trimming took 3 bases from V and 5 from J; bases not matched to a gene: 10. The CDR3 consists of 15 residues. The CDR3 protein is CASSLGSGVTDEQYV. For the CDR3, the DNA is TGTGCCAGCAGTTTGGGAAGCGGGGTGACCGACGAGCAGTACGTC.

This clonotype has just a few counts. The genes are TRBV7-2 and TRBJ1-4; D not certain. Trimming shortened V by 2 bases and J by 8 bases, and 15 bases separated the two germline ends. The CDR3 sequence is 15 residues long. Germline V gene sequence: CDR1 SGHTA, CDR2 FQGNSA. The CDR3 loop is CASSLIWERGEKLFF. The CDR3 nucleotides read TGTGCCAGCAGCTTAATATGGGAGCGCGGAGAAAAACTGTTTTTT.

Only a few counts were recorded for this clonotype. This sequence joins TRBV19 and TRBJ2-1; D gene unclear. The CDR3 totals 15 residues. V lost 1 base and J lost 0, with 7 bases in between. Looked up from germline, CDR1 is LNHDA and CDR2 is SQIVND (reference sequence). The chain's CDR3 is CASSIGADSYNEQFF. The CDR3 DNA reads TGTGCCAGTAGTATAGGTGCCGACTCCTACAATGAGCAGTTCTTC. Drawing the rest from reference TRBV19 and TRBJ2-1, the complete variable domain is DGGITQSPKYLFRKEGQNVTLSCEQNLNHDAMYWYRQDPGQGLRLIYYSQIVNDFQKGDIAEGYSVSREKKESFPLTVTSAQKNPTAFYLCASSIGADSYNEQFFGPGTRLTVL.

The rearrangement links TRBV3-1 to TRBJ2-5; a possible D gene is TRBD2 (5 bases). The CDR3 extends over 15 amino acids. The germline gives CDR1 LGHDT, CDR2 YNNKEL (reference sequence). Trimming took 0 bases from V and 4 from J, leaving 12 bases between them. The CDR3 reads CASSQDALGSETQYF. Written as DNA, the CDR3 is TGTGCCAGCAGCCAAGATGCACTAGGGTCAGAGACCCAGTACTTC.

This sequence joins TRBV7-9 and TRBJ2-3, with a weak D call TRBD2 (6 bases). V lost 6 bases, J lost 1 base, and 14 bases lay in between. CDR3 length: 15 amino acids. CDR1 and CDR2 (germline): SEHNR, FQNEAQ (reference sequence). CDR3 DNA: TGTGCCAGCAGTCGGGAGAGTGGGGGCACAGATACGCAGTATTTT. It encodes CASSRESGGTDTQYF.